This T cell receptor beta chain comes out of a study of CD8 T cells in Susac syndrome. Concerning this clonotype: Its antigen is currently unknown.

While CD8+ and CD4+ T cells were isolated negatively, TEMRA cells were enriched by FACS. General observations from the study: Individuals included in the TCR sequencing and HLA analysis were acknowledged by the study to be relatively few in number.

RNA totalling about 0.5 to 1 ug underwent reverse transcription with random hexamers. TCRdb reprocessed the immunoSEQ multiplex PCR reads with MiXCR, giving one entry per CDR3 protein. The sample includes hundreds of thousands of distinct CDR3 sequences, about 93% seen only once; the top ten take around 0.07%. The CDR3 runs 14 residues. The germline V gene has CDR1 LGHDT and CDR2 YNNKEL (reference sequence). V shed 1 base, J shed 7 bases, and the junction held 3 bases outside the gene matches. Sequenced input: CD4+ T cells from PBMCs. This sequence was found in a human donor with multiple sclerosis. V gene TRBV3-1 combines with J gene TRBJ2-3; 9 bases map to TRBD2. The CDR3 region has the DNA TGTGCCAGCAGCCAAGGCCTAGCGGGATATACGCAGTATTTT. Protein: CASSQGLAGYTQYF.